A single sample is the source of the 29 T cell receptor beta chains below, sequenced in a study of PD-1 blockade in classical Hodgkin lymphoma. Every patient relapsed after autologous stem cell transplantation, and brentuximab vedotin exposure varied. The data were produced by immunoSEQ multiplex PCR, yet TCRdb's version contains in-frame clones alone and is incomplete. This table has about 110,000 clones, roughly nine tenths appearing once. The sequencing used peripheral blood mononuclear cells (PBMCs), collected before the second cycle of nivolumab. Every receptor here comes from a human donor with classical Hodgkin lymphoma.

In its sample, this clone was seen once. V gene TRBV19 combines with J gene TRBJ1-2; 7 bases match TRBD1. The CDR3 extends over 14 amino acids. V shed 4 bases, J shed 0 bases, and the junction held 2 bases outside the gene matches. The germline CDR1 and CDR2 sequences are LNHDA and SQIVND (reference sequence). CDR3 DNA sequence: TGTGCCAGTAGTAGGGGACAGCCTAACTATGGCTACACCTTC. Translating gives CASSRGQPNYGYTF.

The rearrangement joins TRBV19 to TRBJ2-1, with 10 bases matching TRBD2. With V trimmed by 5 bases and J by 8 bases, 9 bases remained unmatched. The CDR3 has 15 residues. Germline CDR1 and CDR2: LNHDA and SQIVND (reference sequence). The CDR3 loop is CASSWGGLAMDEQFF. The CDR3 bases are TGTGCCAGTAGTTGGGGGGGACTAGCGATGGATGAGCAGTTCTTC.

The chain combines TRBV9 with TRBJ2-1; 9 bases align to TRBD1. The CDR3 covers 15 residues. Germline values: CDR1 SGDLS, CDR2 YYNGEE. The V gene end was trimmed by 4 bases and the J gene end by 9 bases; junction bases not matched to a gene: 11. Written as DNA, the CDR3 is TGTGCCAGCAGCCCCACCGGGACAGGGATTTCTGAGCAGTTCTTC. It encodes CASSPTGTGISEQFF.

The chain is built from TRBV19 and TRBJ1-3; no definite D call. Germline CDR1 LNHDA, CDR2 SQIVND (reference sequence). V shed 3 bases and J shed 2 bases, with 8 bases lying between them. CDR3 length equals 14 residues. CDR3 amino acids: CASSIGGTGNTIYF. In DNA, the CDR3 is TGTGCCAGTAGTATTGGCGGGACTGGAAACACCATATATTTT.

V and J are TRBV7-9 and TRBJ2-1; tentative D call: TRBD2 (5 bases). The germline V and J ends were trimmed by 1 base and 7 bases, with 11 bases remaining between them. The CDR3 is 14 residues long. Germline V gene sequence: CDR1 SEHNR, CDR2 FQNEAQ (reference sequence). The CDR3 DNA reads TGTGCCAGCAGCTTAGGGCACGAGGGAAATGAGCAGTTCTTC. Translating it yields CASSLGHEGNEQFF.

The chain combines TRBV28 with TRBJ2-5; no clear D. In germline, CDR1 is MDHEN, CDR2 SYDVKM. The CDR3 has 12 residues. Deletions cut 5 bases from V and 9 bases from J, with 13 bases between. In nucleotides, the CDR3 is TGTGCCAGCAGTCCCCGGGCGGCGGCCCAGTACTTC. This encodes CASSPRAAAQYF. Full variable domain (outside the CDR3, taken from reference TRBV28 and TRBJ2-5): DVKVTQSSRYLVKRTGEKVFLECVQDMDHENMFWYRQDPGLGLRLIYFSYDVKMKEKGDIPEGYSVSREKKERFSLILESASTNQTSMYLCASSPRAAAQYFGPGTRLLVL.

V gene TRBV5-1 combines with J gene TRBJ2-3; 9 nucleotides line up with TRBD1. Germline CDR1 SGHRS, CDR2 YFSETQ. The CDR3 covers 15 residues. V was pared by 3 bases and J by 0 bases, with 2 bases of the junction left unmatched. This CDR3 is CASSWGQGSTDTQYF. In nucleotides, the CDR3 is TGCGCCAGCAGCTGGGGACAGGGAAGCACAGATACGCAGTATTTT.

The genes are TRBV27 and TRBJ2-5; D is undetermined. Germline V gives CDR1 MNHEY, CDR2 SMNVEV (reference sequence). V was trimmed by 6 bases and J by 1 base, leaving 12 bases between them. The CDR3 runs to 14 residues. The CDR3 protein is CASSPAPSQETQYF. CDR3 coding DNA: TGTGCCAGCAGCCCGGCCCCGTCCCAAGAGACCCAGTACTTC.

This clone came up once. The chain has TRBV30 and TRBJ1-2, with D unclear. The germline V and J ends were trimmed by 4 bases and 0 bases, with 15 bases remaining between them. Germline V gene sequence: CDR1 GTSNPN, CDR2 SVGIG (reference sequence). The CDR3 contains 15 residues. The CDR3 loop is CAWKTTREANYGYTF. In nucleotides, the CDR3 is TGTGCCTGGAAAACGACGAGGGAAGCTAACTATGGCTACACCTTC.

Comment on this clone: The junction departs from germline at one end; a sequencing error may be responsible. The chain uses TRBV7-9 and TRBJ1-1; unclear D gene. In germline, CDR1 is SEHNR, CDR2 FQNEAQ (reference sequence). CDR3 length: 13 amino acids. CDR3 in DNA: TGTGCCAGCGGCTTAGGAGGGAACACTGAAGCTTTCTTT. Its protein product is CASGLGGNTEAFF. Using reference TRBV7-9 and TRBJ1-1 for the parts outside the CDR3, the full variable domain is DTGVSQNPRHKITKRGQNVTFRCDPISEHNRLYWYRQTLGQGPEFLTYFQNEAQLEKSRLLSDRFSAERPKGSFSTLEIQRTEQGDSAMYLCASGLGGNTEAFFGQGTRLTVV.

The J gene is TRBJ2-7, the V gene TRBV4-2, with 10 bases lining up with TRBD2. CDR1 LGHNA and CDR2 YNFKEQ come from the germline V gene. J lost 1 base, V lost 4 bases, and 7 bases had no gene match. This CDR3 region has 16 residues. The CDR3 DNA is TGTGCCAGCAGCCTAAACAGCGGGAGGGGATCCTACGAGCAGTACTTC. It is translated as CASSLNSGRGSYEQYF.

The chain employs TRBV19 and TRBJ1-5; D unclear. Looked up from germline, CDR1 is LNHDA and CDR2 is SQIVND (reference sequence). This CDR3 region has 15 residues. Trimming took 6 bases from V and 7 from J, leaving 19 bases between them. The CDR3 spells CASRSFWSGGQPQHF. The CDR3 DNA reads TGTGCCAGTAGGAGTTTTTGGAGCGGAGGGCAGCCCCAGCATTTT.

The V gene is TRBV7-6, the J gene TRBJ2-6, with a tentative D call TRBD1 (5 bases). Germline V CDR1 and CDR2: SGHVS, FNYEAQ. V lost 1 base and J 0 bases, leaving 13 bases between the germline ends. This CDR3 spans 18 amino acids. This CDR3 reads CASSLGWGSNSGANVLTF. DNA of the CDR3: TGTGCCAGCAGCTTAGGTTGGGGCAGCAACTCTGGGGCCAACGTCCTGACTTTC.

This chain uses TRBV2 with TRBJ2-5, with D maybe TRBD1 (6 bases). The DNA end lines up better with TRBJ2-7; the J call may be wrong. Per the germline V gene, CDR1 is SNHLY and CDR2 is FYNNEI. CDR3 length equals 12 residues. The CDR3 bases are TGTGCCAGCAGGGAACAGGGAAACGAGCAGTACTTC. This translates into CASREQGNEQYF.

This chain links TRBV18 with TRBJ2-2, with D unclear. Trimming pared 6 bases from V and 6 bases from J, leaving 11 bases between. This CDR3 has 13 amino acids. Germline loops: CDR1 KGHSH, CDR2 LQKENI. CDR3 residues: CASSRPDAGELFF. Here the CDR3 DNA reads TGTGCCAGCTCTCGTCCCGACGCCGGGGAGCTGTTTTTT.

The gene calls are TRBV30 and TRBJ2-3; D gene ambiguous. The germline V gene encodes CDR1 GTSNPN and CDR2 SVGIG (reference sequence). The CDR3 is 14 amino acids. The V end lost 3 bases, the J end lost 6 bases, and 16 bases lay between the germline ends. Written as DNA, the CDR3 is TGTGCCTGGAGAAGATTCTCCCGAGTGGATACGCAGTATTTT. It encodes CAWRRFSRVDTQYF.

This clone came up a few times. J is TRBJ1-4 and V is TRBV6-1; 9 nucleotides line up with TRBD1. Trimming removed 5 bases from V and 8 bases from J; junction bases left unmatched: 9. Per germline, CDR1 MNHNS and CDR2 SASEGT. CDR3 length: 15 amino acids. This CDR3 reads CASSLGDRGNEKLFF. DNA of the CDR3: TGTGCCAGCAGTCTAGGAGACAGGGGGAACGAAAAACTGTTTTTT.

The rearrangement uses TRBV14 and TRBJ2-7, with 7 positions matching TRBD2. There are 14 residues in the CDR3. Looked up from germline, CDR1 is SGHDN and CDR2 is FVKESK. The trim removed 2 bases at V and 4 bases at J, leaving 5 bases unmatched. Here the CDR3 DNA reads TGTGCCAGCAGCCAATGGACTAGTAAGTACGAGCAGTACTTC. This encodes CASSQWTSKYEQYF.

The gene calls are TRBV7-9 and TRBJ2-5, with D uncertain. The CDR3 contains 11 residues. The germline V and J ends were trimmed by 5 bases and 2 bases, with 3 bases remaining between them. Germline V CDR1 and CDR2: SEHNR, FQNEAQ (reference sequence). CDR3 loop: CASSPQETQYF. The CDR3 DNA reads as TGTGCCAGCAGCCCTCAAGAGACCCAGTACTTC.

V gene TRBV6-1 combines with J gene TRBJ2-3, with a weak D call TRBD2 (6 bases). The CDR3 sequence is 15 residues long. V was trimmed by 10 bases and J by 4 bases, leaving 21 bases between them. CDR1 is MNHNS and CDR2 is SASEGT in the germline V gene. CDR3 sequence reads: CATQLYGGSPDTQYF. The DNA of the CDR3 is TGTGCCACCCAGCTGTACGGGGGTAGTCCAGATACGCAGTATTTT.

The J gene is TRBJ1-1, the V gene TRBV7-9; 8 positions agree with TRBD1. The CDR3 contains 19 residues. Germline CDR1 and CDR2: SEHNR and FQNEAQ (reference sequence). The trim removed 5 bases at V and 0 bases at J, leaving 17 bases unmatched. The CDR3 here is CASSPGGQALTGMNTEAFF. CDR3 DNA sequence: TGTGCCAGCAGCCCCGGGGGACAGGCCCTAACGGGGATGAACACTGAAGCTTTCTTT.

The CDR3 spells CASSDEGATLYGYTF. CDR3 DNA: TGTGCCAGCAGTGACGAGGGGGCTACCCTCTATGGCTACACCTTC. V and J are TRBV6-4 and TRBJ1-2; 7 bases are shared with TRBD1. The CDR3 loop spans 15 amino acids. Looked up from germline, CDR1 is MRHNA and CDR2 is SNTAGT. With V trimmed by 2 bases and J by 4 bases, 7 bases remained unmatched.

V gene TRBV6-1 combines with J gene TRBJ2-5; either TRBD1 or TRBD2 may supply D (7 bases each). Germline values: CDR1 MNHNS, CDR2 SASEGT. The V gene lost 5 bases and the J gene lost 2 bases, with 12 bases spanning the gap. This CDR3 is 14 amino acids long. This CDR3 is CASSPQGGQETQYF. CDR3 in DNA: TGTGCCAGCAGTCCGCAGGGGGGGCAAGAGACCCAGTACTTC.

J is TRBJ1-6 and V is TRBV7-9, with D perhaps TRBD1 (5 bases). Germline V gives CDR1 SEHNR, CDR2 FQNEAQ (reference sequence). This CDR3 has 17 amino acids. V lost 4 bases, J lost 6 bases, and 19 bases lay in between. CDR3: CASSSAPVGVVNSPLHF. For the CDR3, the DNA is TGTGCCAGCAGCTCAGCTCCGGTAGGGGTCGTTAATTCACCCCTCCACTTT.

V is TRBV5-1 and J is TRBJ1-5; no firm D call. V dropped 0 bases and J dropped 5 bases, with 12 bases sitting between them. CDR3 length equals 15 residues. CDR1 is SGHRS, CDR2 YFSETQ, per germline. The CDR3 sequence is CASSLDGWRYQPQHF. The CDR3 region has the DNA TGCGCCAGCAGCTTGGACGGCTGGAGATATCAGCCCCAGCATTTT.

V and J are TRBV5-6 and TRBJ1-5; D gene uncertain. Trimming removed 0 bases at V and 3 bases at J, with 7 bases between. This CDR3 is built from 14 residues. Germline V gives CDR1 SGHDT, CDR2 YYEEEE. CDR3 sequence (DNA): TGTGCCAGCAGCTTGGGAGGGTTCAATCAGCCCCAGCATTTT. It encodes CASSLGGFNQPQHF.

The chain links TRBV29-1 to TRBJ2-7; D not resolved. The CDR3 is made up of 12 amino acids. Germline values: CDR1 SQVTM, CDR2 ANQGSEA. Trimming cost V 4 bases and J 1 base, with 8 bases left between them. The CDR3 nucleotides are TGCAGCGTTGTTGACGGATCCTACGAGCAGTACTTC. Residues: CSVVDGSYEQYF.

The gene calls are TRBV27 and TRBJ1-1, with D tentatively TRBD1 (5 bases). CDR3 length equals 13 residues. V was trimmed by 3 bases and J by 4 bases, leaving 9 bases between them. The germline V gene has CDR1 MNHEY and CDR2 SMNVEV (reference sequence). CDR3 residues: CASSLGRGTEAFF. In DNA, the CDR3 is TGTGCCAGCAGTTTGGGGCGGGGCACTGAAGCTTTCTTT.

The rearrangement uses TRBV29-1 and TRBJ2-7; D tentatively reads TRBD1 or TRBD2 (7 bases each). CDR3 size: 14 residues. Deletions cut 1 base from V and 4 bases from J, with 14 bases between. CDR1 SQVTM and CDR2 ANQGSEA come from the germline V gene. CDR3 coding DNA: TGCAGCGTTGAAGGAGCGGGACAGCCTTACGAGCAGTACTTC. Its translation is CSVEGAGQPYEQYF.